A single sample gave rise to the 32 T cell receptor beta chains below, sequenced in a study of neurological immune-mediated disorders. TCRdb re-called the 5' RACE reads through MiXCR, storing one row per CDR3 protein. Of 55,000 to 75,000 distinct CDR3 sequences listed, roughly 2.5% are singletons. The sample comprised PBMCs. These receptors came from a man aged 50 to 60 with multiple sclerosis.

This clonotype was detected many times. This rearrangement joins TRBV5-1 to TRBJ2-7; TRBD1 is a possible D gene (5 bases). V shed 7 bases and J shed 0 bases, with 17 bases lying between them. CDR1 and CDR2 from the germline V gene are SGHRS and YFSETQ. The CDR3 runs to 15 residues. The CDR3 coding sequence is TGCGCCAGCGGCACCTCTCCAGGGTACTCCTACGAGCAGTACTTC. Residues: CASGTSPGYSYEQYF.

This clonotype was recorded many times. The rearrangement links TRBV9 to TRBJ2-3, with D uncertain. This CDR3 has 14 amino acids. CDR1 is SGDLS, CDR2 YYNGEE, per germline. V lost 0 bases and J 3 bases, leaving 8 bases between the germline ends. CDR3 region: CASSVAVGTDTQYF. The CDR3 bases are TGTGCCAGCAGCGTAGCTGTGGGAACAGATACGCAGTATTTT.

There are many counts of this clonotype. This sequence joins TRBV12-3 or TRBV12-4 and TRBJ2-1; TRBD2 agrees at 10 bases. The CDR3 runs 16 residues. V trimming: 1 base; J trimming: 2 bases; junction bases outside the gene matches: 2. CDR3 loop: CASSLDLAGAYNEQFF. The CDR3, as DNA: TGTGCCAGCAGTTTAGACCTAGCGGGGGCCTACAATGAGCAGTTCTTC.

This clonotype was observed at least ten times. This sequence joins TRBV7-8 and TRBJ1-2; maybe TRBD1 (5 bases). V was trimmed by 4 bases and J by 8 bases, leaving 17 bases between them. Germline-derived CDR1 and CDR2 are SGHVS and FQNEAQ. CDR3 size: 14 residues. The CDR3 nucleotides read TGTGCCAGCAGCTCAATTAGGGGTATGGGCGGCTACACCTTC. The encoded protein is CASSSIRGMGGYTF.

In this sample, this clonotype turned up many times. The chain uses TRBV6-4 and TRBJ1-1; no clear D. V was cut by 5 bases and J by 0 bases, with 10 bases left in between. The germline V gene encodes CDR1 MRHNA and CDR2 SNTAGT. CDR3 length: 14 residues. CDR3 DNA: TGTGCCAGCAGTCAAACAGCGATGAACACTGAAGCTTTCTTT. Its protein is CASSQTAMNTEAFF.

This clonotype appeared many times. The J gene is TRBJ1-5, the V gene TRBV10-3; 10 bases align to TRBD1. Germline trimming cut 10 bases from V and 3 bases from J; bases unmatched to any gene: 3. The germline V gene has CDR1 ENHRY and CDR2 SYGVKD. CDR3 size: 13 residues. The CDR3 nucleotides are TGTGCCACCGGACAGGGGGTCAATCAGCCCCAGCATTTT. Translation: CATGQGVNQPQHF.

At least ten counts were recorded for this clonotype. The chain joins TRBV20-1 to TRBJ2-3; D remains unclear. The CDR3 is made up of 14 amino acids. The V gene's germline CDR1 is DFQATT and CDR2 SNEGSKA (reference sequence). The CDR3 loop reads CASVSGAGTDTQYF. The CDR3 DNA is TGCGCTTCGGTTTCGGGCGCCGGCACAGATACGCAGTATTTT.

Points on this clonotype: The junction does not match germline at one end; this may be a read error. The chain joins TRBV5-1 to TRBJ1-1; TRBD1 is a possible D gene (6 bases). CDR3 length: 13 residues. CDR1 SGHRS and CDR2 YFSETQ come from the germline V gene. The CDR3 DNA is TGCGCCAGCAGCGAAGGAACAGGGCCTGAGGCTTTCTTT. Its translation: CASSEGTGPEAFF.

This clonotype was detected ten times or more. This chain uses TRBV12-3 or TRBV12-4 with TRBJ1-2; D not resolved. This CDR3 contains 12 residues. The V and J ends lost 2 bases and 3 bases respectively, with 4 bases between them. The CDR3 bases are TGTGCCAGCAGTTTACAGCACTATGGCTACACCTTC. Its protein is CASSLQHYGYTF.

This clonotype was picked up many times. V usage is TRBV7-2 and J usage is TRBJ2-1; the D gene could be TRBD1 or TRBD2 (6 bases each). The ends were cut back, 4 bases at V and 2 bases at J, with 12 bases in the middle. Germline V gene sequence: CDR1 SGHTA, CDR2 FQGNSA. This CDR3 region has 15 residues. CDR3 nucleotides: TGTGCCAGCAGCTCAGAGGGGGGCACCTACAATGAGCAGTTCTTC. It codes for CASSSEGGTYNEQFF.

This chain uses TRBV6-2 or TRBV6-3 with TRBJ2-5, with TRBD2 matching over 12 bases. The CDR3 loop spans 14 amino acids. V lost 6 bases and J lost 5; bases outside the gene matches: 4. Germline CDR1 MNHEY, CDR2 SVGEGT. The CDR3 DNA reads TGTGCCAGCAGCCGACTAGCGGGGGATGAGACCCAGTACTTC. Translating it yields CASSRLAGDETQYF.

This clonotype was detected many times. The chain is built from TRBV7-9 and TRBJ2-1; the D is unclear. Trimming cost V 1 base and J 3 bases, with 10 bases left between them. The germline CDR1 and CDR2 sequences are SEHNR and FQNEAQ (reference sequence). The CDR3 is made up of 15 amino acids. CDR3 in amino acids: CASSLEVAVYNEQFF. CDR3 in DNA: TGTGCCAGCAGCTTAGAGGTAGCAGTCTACAATGAGCAGTTCTTC.

Comments on this clonotype: One end of the junction fails to match germline, which may point to a read error. This chain links TRBV28 with TRBJ2-3; TRBD2 agrees at 9 bases. Germline V gene data show CDR1 as MDHEN and CDR2 as SYDVKM. This CDR3 is 15 amino acids long. Written as DNA, the CDR3 is TGTGCCAGCAGACGACCGGGGACTAGCACAGATAAGCAGTATTTT. Protein: CASRRPGTSTDKQYF.

This clonotype was detected many times. The chain uses TRBV4-2 and TRBJ2-1; D gene unclear. CDR1 is LGHNA and CDR2 is YNFKEQ in the germline V gene. Trimming pared 4 bases from V and 3 bases from J, leaving 13 bases between. This CDR3 is 15 amino acids long. DNA of the CDR3: TGTGCCAGCAGCCCCACTCCGGACCTCTACAATGAGCAGTTCTTC. It translates to CASSPTPDLYNEQFF.

A few counts support this clonotype. A much larger clone is a single base away; this may be a read error. The gene calls are TRBV6-1 and TRBJ1-1; D is uncertain. This CDR3 is 14 amino acids long. The germline gives CDR1 MNHNS, CDR2 SASEGT. The CDR3 reads CASREGGENTEAFF. CDR3 bases: TGTGCCAGCAGGGAAGGAGGAGAGAACACTGAAGCTTTCTTT.

Ten or more counts support this clonotype. The rearrangement links TRBV6-2 or TRBV6-3 to TRBJ1-2; TRBD1 aligns across 9 bases. CDR1 is MNHEY, CDR2 SVGEGT, per germline. V shed 1 base, J shed 6 bases, and the junction held 9 bases outside the gene matches. The CDR3 covers 16 residues. For the CDR3, the DNA is TGTGCCAGCAGTTACTTCGACCGGGACAGGGAGAATGGCTACACCTTC. The encoded protein is CASSYFDRDRENGYTF.

There are many counts of this clonotype. The chain links TRBV20-1 to TRBJ2-6; D uncertain. In germline, CDR1 is DFQATT, CDR2 SNEGSKA (reference sequence). Trimming removed 6 bases from V and 1 base from J, with 13 bases in between. The CDR3 covers 15 residues. The CDR3 region has the DNA TGCAGTGCCACTACTGTAGGGTCTGGGGCCAACGTCCTGACTTTC. Amino acids: CSATTVGSGANVLTF.

This clonotype was seen repeatedly, ten times or more. The chain carries TRBV5-1 and TRBJ2-3, with a possible D match to TRBD2 (5 bases). The germline V gene has CDR1 SGHRS and CDR2 YFSETQ. V gave up 0 bases and J gave up 4 bases, with 9 bases separating them. The CDR3 consists of 14 residues. CDR3 sequence (DNA): TGCGCCAGCAGCTTGGTTGTCGGGGCAGATACGCAGTATTTT. It translates to CASSLVVGADTQYF.

This clonotype was recorded at least ten times. This chain links TRBV7-9 with TRBJ1-1; the D gene is possibly TRBD1 (5 bases). Germline V lookup: CDR1 SEHNR, CDR2 FQNEAQ (reference sequence). The CDR3 contains 13 residues. Deletions cut 6 bases from V and 1 base from J, with 9 bases between. The CDR3 nucleotides read TGTGCCAGCAGGCTGACAGAGAACACTGAAGCTTTCTTT. Its protein product is CASRLTENTEAFF.

This clonotype has ten or more counts. V is TRBV5-1 and J is TRBJ2-4; 7 bases line up with TRBD2. The CDR3 contains 14 residues. The germline CDR1 and CDR2 sequences are SGHRS and YFSETQ. The V gene end was trimmed by 5 bases and the J gene end by 6 bases; junction bases not matched to a gene: 8. DNA for the CDR3: TGCGCCAGCAGGGGGGGGACCACAGCAAACATTCAGTACTTC. Its protein is CASRGGTTANIQYF.

This clonotype was found many times. CDR3 sequence: CASSQALVFTDTQYF. As DNA, the CDR3 is TGTGCCAGCAGCCAAGCACTAGTCTTCACAGATACGCAGTATTTT. The chain combines TRBV3-1 with TRBJ2-3; weak D call: TRBD2 (5 bases). Germline CDR1 is LGHDT and CDR2 is YNNKEL (reference sequence). V was shortened by 1 base and J by 2 bases, with 10 bases between the two germline ends. The CDR3 consists of 15 residues.

This clonotype was counted at least ten times. This chain uses TRBV7-2 with TRBJ2-3; D possibly matches TRBD1 or TRBD2 (6 bases each). Germline assignment: CDR1 SGHTA and CDR2 FQGNSA. Between the trimmed V and J ends, which lost 1 base and 5 bases, there was a span of 13 bases. This CDR3 is built from 15 residues. For the CDR3, the DNA is TGTGCCAGCAGCTTAGTAGGCAGGGGAGGAGATACGCAGTATTTT. This translates into CASSLVGRGGDTQYF.

This clonotype was picked up many times. The rearrangement links TRBV15 to TRBJ1-3, with D uncertain. V was shortened by 7 bases and J by 9 bases, with 13 bases between the two germline ends. Germline V gene data show CDR1 as LNHNV and CDR2 as YYDKDF (reference sequence). There are 12 residues in the CDR3. The CDR3 coding sequence is TGTGCCACCATAGGAGTATCTGCCACCATATATTTT. Amino acid sequence: CATIGVSATIYF.

This clonotype was detected ten times or more. The CDR3 DNA is TGTGCCAGCAGTTTCAGGGGCCAAACGATGAGCTCCTACAATGAGCAGTTCTTC. It codes for CASSFRGQTMSSYNEQFF. V and J are TRBV12-3 or TRBV12-4 and TRBJ2-1; possible D gene TRBD1, 6 bases. This CDR3 is 18 amino acids long. Trimming removed 3 bases from V and 0 bases from J, with 18 bases in between.

In its sample, this clonotype was seen a few times. The chain recombines TRBV7-2 with TRBJ1-1; TRBD1 agrees at 8 bases. Trimming at V came to 2 bases and at J to 8 bases, leaving 10 bases not matched to a gene. Germline assignment: CDR1 SGHTA and CDR2 FQGNSA. This CDR3 comprises 15 residues. This chain's CDR3 is CASSLLNGQGKEAFF. CDR3 sequence (DNA): TGTGCCAGCAGCTTACTCAACGGACAGGGAAAAGAAGCTTTCTTT.

In this sample, this clonotype turned up many times. This chain links TRBV5-1 with TRBJ2-7; 7 nucleotides agree with TRBD1. Germline CDR1 reads SGHRS; CDR2 reads YFSETQ. This CDR3 comprises 13 residues. V dropped 5 bases and J dropped 2; count of bases not matched to a gene: 4. The CDR3 region is CASSRQGTYEQYF. The CDR3 bases are TGCGCCAGCAGTCGACAGGGCACCTACGAGCAGTACTTC.

This clonotype appeared a few times. Since the CDR3 does not end with the conserved phenylalanine or tryptophan, this likely comes from a read error. This chain uses TRBV3-1 with TRBJ2-4; 8 nucleotides line up with TRBD2. The V gene's germline CDR1 is LGHDT and CDR2 YNNKEL (reference sequence). The ends lost 4 bases at V and 3 bases at J; junction bases unmatched: 5. The CDR3 contains 15 residues. The CDR3 DNA follows: TGTGCCAGCAGCCTTAGCGGGGTTGGCAAAAACATTCAGTACAAC. Translation gives CASSLSGVGKNIQYN.

This clonotype came up many times. The chain is built from TRBV7-2 and TRBJ1-6; D perhaps matches TRBD1 (5 bases). The CDR3 is 15 amino acids. V was cut by 5 bases and J by 7 bases, with 15 bases left in between. The germline gives CDR1 SGHTA, CDR2 FQGNSA. The CDR3 is CASSPPGRGNSPLHF. The CDR3 DNA reads TGTGCCAGCAGCCCACCGGGCCGGGGGAATTCACCCCTCCACTTT.

The sample holds many counts of this clonotype. The chain uses TRBV20-1 and TRBJ2-1, with 8 bases fitting TRBD2. The germline V gene has CDR1 DFQATT and CDR2 SNEGSKA (reference sequence). Trimming at V came to 1 base and at J to 7 bases, leaving 6 bases not matched to a gene. The CDR3 has 14 amino acids. For the CDR3, the DNA is TGCAGTGCTAGAGCGGGGGGGCGAGTGAATGAGCAGTTCTTC. Translation: CSARAGGRVNEQFF.

This clonotype was seen repeatedly, ten times or more. The genes are TRBV7-2 and TRBJ2-4; D is unclear. The CDR3 loop spans 14 amino acids. The V gene's germline CDR1 is SGHTA and CDR2 FQGNSA. V lost 5 bases to trimming and J lost 0 bases, with 8 bases between them. CDR3 region: CASSQLVAKNIQYF. CDR3 nucleotides: TGTGCCAGCAGCCAGCTAGTAGCCAAAAACATTCAGTACTTC.

This clonotype was counted many times. The J gene is TRBJ2-7, the V gene TRBV7-8; D call uncertain. The germline CDR1 and CDR2 sequences are SGHVS and FQNEAQ. Trimming shortened V by 5 bases and J by 0 bases, and 8 bases separated the two germline ends. The CDR3 has 13 amino acids. In DNA, the CDR3 is TGTGCCAGCAGCCCCGGGTACTCCTACGAGCAGTACTTC. Its translation is CASSPGYSYEQYF. The full variable domain, with the rest looked up from reference TRBV7-8 and TRBJ2-7, is GAGVSQSPRYKVAKRGQDVALRCDPISGHVSLFWYQQALGQGPEFLTYFQNEAQLDKSGLPSDRFFAERPEGSVSTLKIQRTQQEDSAVYLCASSPGYSYEQYFGPGTRLTVT.

This clonotype occurred many times. The chain carries TRBV10-3 and TRBJ1-2; D possibly corresponds to TRBD1 (5 bases). The germline V gene encodes CDR1 ENHRY and CDR2 SYGVKD. Trimming stripped 2 bases from V and 7 bases from J, with 14 bases between. CDR3 length: 14 amino acids. As DNA, the CDR3 is TGTGCCATCAGTGAGGGGACTAGAGGTGGTGGCTACACCTTC. Translation gives CAISEGTRGGGYTF.